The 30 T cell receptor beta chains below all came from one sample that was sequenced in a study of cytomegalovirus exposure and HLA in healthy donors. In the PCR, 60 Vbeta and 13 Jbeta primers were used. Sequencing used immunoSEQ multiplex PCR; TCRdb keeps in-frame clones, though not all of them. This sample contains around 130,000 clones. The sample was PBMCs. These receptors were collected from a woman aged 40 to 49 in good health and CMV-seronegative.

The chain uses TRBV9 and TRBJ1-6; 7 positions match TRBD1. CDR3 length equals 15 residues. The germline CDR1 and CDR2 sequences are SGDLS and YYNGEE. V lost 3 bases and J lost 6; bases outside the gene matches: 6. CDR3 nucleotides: TGTGCCAGCAGCGACCGGGACAGAGGTAATTCACCCCTCCACTTT. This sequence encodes CASSDRDRGNSPLHF.

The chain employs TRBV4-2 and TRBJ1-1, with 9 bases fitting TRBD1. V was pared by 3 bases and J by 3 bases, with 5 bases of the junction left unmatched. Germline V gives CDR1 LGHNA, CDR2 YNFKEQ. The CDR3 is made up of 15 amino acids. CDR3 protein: CASSQLGQGDTEAFF. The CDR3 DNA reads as TGTGCCAGCAGCCAGTTGGGACAGGGTGACACTGAAGCTTTCTTT.

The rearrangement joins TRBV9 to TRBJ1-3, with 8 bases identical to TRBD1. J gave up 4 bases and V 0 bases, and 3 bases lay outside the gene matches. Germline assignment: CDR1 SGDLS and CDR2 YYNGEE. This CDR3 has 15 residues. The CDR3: CASSVDRGEGNTIYF. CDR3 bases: TGTGCCAGCAGCGTAGACAGGGGGGAAGGAAACACCATATATTTT.

The chain's CDR3 is CASSAAGYTDTQYF. In DNA, the CDR3 is TGTGCCAGCAGCGCAGCGGGTTACACAGATACGCAGTATTTT. This chain connects TRBV9 to TRBJ2-3; possible D gene TRBD2, 6 bases. Germline V gives CDR1 SGDLS, CDR2 YYNGEE. The CDR3 extends over 14 amino acids. V lost 3 bases and J 2 bases, leaving 10 bases between the germline ends.

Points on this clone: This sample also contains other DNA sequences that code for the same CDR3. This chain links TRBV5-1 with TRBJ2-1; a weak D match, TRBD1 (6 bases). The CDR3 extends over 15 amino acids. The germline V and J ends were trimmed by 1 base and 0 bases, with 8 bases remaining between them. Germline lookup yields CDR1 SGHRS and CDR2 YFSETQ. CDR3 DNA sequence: TGCGCCAGCAGCTTGCAGGGGAGCTCCTACAATGAGCAGTTCTTC. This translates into CASSLQGSSYNEQFF. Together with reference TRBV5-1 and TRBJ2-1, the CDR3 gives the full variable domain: KAGVTQTPRYLIKTRGQQVTLSCSPISGHRSVSWYQQTPGQGLQFLFEYFSETQRNKGNFPGRFSGRQFSNSRSEMNVSTLELGDSALYLCASSLQGSSYNEQFFGPGTRLTVL.

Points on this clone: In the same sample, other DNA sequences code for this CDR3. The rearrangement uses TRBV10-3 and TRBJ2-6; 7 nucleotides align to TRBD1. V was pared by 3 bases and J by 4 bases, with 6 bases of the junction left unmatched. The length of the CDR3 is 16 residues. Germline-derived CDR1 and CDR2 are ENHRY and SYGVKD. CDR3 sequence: CAISESTGAGANVLTF. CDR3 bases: TGTGCCATCAGTGAAAGTACAGGGGCCGGGGCCAACGTCCTGACTTTC.

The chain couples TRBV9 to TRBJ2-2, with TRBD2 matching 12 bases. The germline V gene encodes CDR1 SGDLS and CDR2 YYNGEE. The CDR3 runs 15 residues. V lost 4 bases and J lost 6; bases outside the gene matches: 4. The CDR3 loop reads CASSTASGGAGELFF. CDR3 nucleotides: TGTGCCAGCAGCACGGCTAGCGGGGGGGCCGGGGAGCTGTTTTTT.

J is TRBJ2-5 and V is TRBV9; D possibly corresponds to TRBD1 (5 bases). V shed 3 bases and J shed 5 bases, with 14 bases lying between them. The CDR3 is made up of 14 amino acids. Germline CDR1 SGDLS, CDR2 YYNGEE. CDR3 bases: TGTGCCAGCAGCGAAACGCCCCAGGGTGAGACCCAGTACTTC. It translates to CASSETPQGETQYF.

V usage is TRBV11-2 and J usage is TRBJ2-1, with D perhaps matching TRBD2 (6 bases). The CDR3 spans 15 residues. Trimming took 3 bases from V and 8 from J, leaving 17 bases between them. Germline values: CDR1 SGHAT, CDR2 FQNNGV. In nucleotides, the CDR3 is TGTGCCAGCAGCTTGGGCGGGGCCTTTGCAGATGAGCAGTTCTTC. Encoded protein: CASSLGGAFADEQFF.

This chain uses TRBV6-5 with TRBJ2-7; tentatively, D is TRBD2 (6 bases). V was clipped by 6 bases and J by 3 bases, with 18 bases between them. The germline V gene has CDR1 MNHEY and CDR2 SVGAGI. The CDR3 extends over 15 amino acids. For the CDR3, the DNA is TGTGCCAGCAGGGCCCGGGACTCGGGGGTCTACGAGCAGTACTTC. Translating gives CASRARDSGVYEQYF.

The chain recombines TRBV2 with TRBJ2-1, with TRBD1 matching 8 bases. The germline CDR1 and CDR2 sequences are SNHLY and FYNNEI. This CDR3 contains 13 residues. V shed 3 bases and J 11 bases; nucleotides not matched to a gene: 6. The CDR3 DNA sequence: TGTGCCAGCAGTGATTCCGGACAGGGCAAGCAGTTCTTC. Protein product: CASSDSGQGKQFF.

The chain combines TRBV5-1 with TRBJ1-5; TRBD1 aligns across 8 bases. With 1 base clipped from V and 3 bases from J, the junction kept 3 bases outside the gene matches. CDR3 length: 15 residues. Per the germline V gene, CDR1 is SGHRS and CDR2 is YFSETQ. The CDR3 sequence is CASSLSGGVNQPQHF. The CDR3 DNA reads TGCGCCAGCAGCTTGTCAGGGGGCGTCAATCAGCCCCAGCATTTT.

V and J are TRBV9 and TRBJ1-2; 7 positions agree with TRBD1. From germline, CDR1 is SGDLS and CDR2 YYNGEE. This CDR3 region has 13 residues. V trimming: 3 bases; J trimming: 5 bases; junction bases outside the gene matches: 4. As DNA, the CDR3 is TGTGCCAGCAGCGGAACAGGGGAATATGGCTACACCTTC. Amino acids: CASSGTGEYGYTF.

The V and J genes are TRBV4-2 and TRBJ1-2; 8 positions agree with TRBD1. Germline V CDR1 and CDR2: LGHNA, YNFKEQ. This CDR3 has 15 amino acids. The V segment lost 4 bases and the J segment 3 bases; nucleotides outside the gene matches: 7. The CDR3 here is CASSRALTGDYGYTF. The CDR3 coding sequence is TGTGCCAGCAGCCGCGCCCTGACAGGGGACTATGGCTACACCTTC.

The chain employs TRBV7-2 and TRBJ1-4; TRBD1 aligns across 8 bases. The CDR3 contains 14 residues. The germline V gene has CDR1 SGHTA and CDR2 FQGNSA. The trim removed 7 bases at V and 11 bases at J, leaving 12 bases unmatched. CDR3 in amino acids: CASNSWTGQTKLFF. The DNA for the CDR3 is TGTGCCAGCAACTCGTGGACAGGGCAAACCAAACTGTTTTTT.

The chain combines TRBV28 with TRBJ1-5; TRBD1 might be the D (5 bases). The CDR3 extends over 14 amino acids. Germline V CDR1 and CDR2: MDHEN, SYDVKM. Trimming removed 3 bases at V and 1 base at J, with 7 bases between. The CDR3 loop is CASSLGRSNQPQHF. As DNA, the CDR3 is TGTGCCAGCAGTTTGGGGCGGAGCAATCAGCCCCAGCATTTT.

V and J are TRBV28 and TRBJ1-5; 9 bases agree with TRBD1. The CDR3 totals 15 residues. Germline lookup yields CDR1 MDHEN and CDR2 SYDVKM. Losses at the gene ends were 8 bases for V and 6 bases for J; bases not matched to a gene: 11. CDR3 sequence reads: CASLPRTGAAQPQHF. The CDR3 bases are TGTGCCAGCCTCCCCCGGACAGGGGCGGCTCAGCCCCAGCATTTT.

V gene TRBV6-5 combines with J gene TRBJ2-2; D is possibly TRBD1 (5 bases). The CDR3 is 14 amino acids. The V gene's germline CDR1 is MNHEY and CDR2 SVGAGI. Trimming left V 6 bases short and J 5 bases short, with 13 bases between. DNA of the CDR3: TGTGCCAGCAGCCGGCAGGGTACGACCGGGGAGCTGTTTTTT. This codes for CASSRQGTTGELFF.

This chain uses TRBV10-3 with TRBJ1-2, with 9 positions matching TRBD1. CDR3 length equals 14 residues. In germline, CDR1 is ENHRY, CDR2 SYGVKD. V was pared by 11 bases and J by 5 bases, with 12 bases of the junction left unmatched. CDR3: CAAVSTGGGYGYTF. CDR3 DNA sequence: TGTGCCGCGGTTAGTACAGGGGGCGGTTATGGCTACACCTTC.

CDR3 in amino acids: CASSLDGTQPNYGYTF. DNA for the CDR3: TGTGCCAGCAGCTTAGACGGGACACAACCTAACTATGGCTACACCTTC. The V and J genes are TRBV7-2 and TRBJ1-2; D may be TRBD1 (6 bases). Germline assignment: CDR1 SGHTA and CDR2 FQGNSA. Trimming took 1 base from V and 0 from J, leaving 12 bases between them. The CDR3 consists of 16 residues.

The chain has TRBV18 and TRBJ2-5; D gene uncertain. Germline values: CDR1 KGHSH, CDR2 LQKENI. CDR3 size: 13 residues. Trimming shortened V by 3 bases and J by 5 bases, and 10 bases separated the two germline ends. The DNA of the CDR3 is TGTGCCAGCTCACCGTCCGAAGAGGAGACCCAGTACTTC. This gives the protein CASSPSEEETQYF.

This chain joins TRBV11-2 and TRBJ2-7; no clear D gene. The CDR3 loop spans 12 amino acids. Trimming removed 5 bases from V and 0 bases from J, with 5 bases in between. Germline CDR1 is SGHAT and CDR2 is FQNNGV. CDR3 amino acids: CASSPRSYEQYF. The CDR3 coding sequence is TGTGCCAGCAGCCCCCGCTCCTACGAGCAGTACTTC.

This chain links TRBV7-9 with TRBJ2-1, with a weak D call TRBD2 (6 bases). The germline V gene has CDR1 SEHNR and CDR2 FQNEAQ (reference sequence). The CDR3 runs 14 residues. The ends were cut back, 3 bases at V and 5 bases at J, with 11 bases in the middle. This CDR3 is CASSFPGLNNEQFF. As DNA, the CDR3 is TGTGCCAGCAGCTTCCCGGGACTGAACAATGAGCAGTTCTTC.

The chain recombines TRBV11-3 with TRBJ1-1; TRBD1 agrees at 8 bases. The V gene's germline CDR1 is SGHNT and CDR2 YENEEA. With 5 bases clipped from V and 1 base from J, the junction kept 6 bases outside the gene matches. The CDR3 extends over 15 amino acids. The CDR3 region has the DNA TGTGCCAGCAGCGTACGACAGGGGACGAACACTGAAGCTTTCTTT. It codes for CASSVRQGTNTEAFF.

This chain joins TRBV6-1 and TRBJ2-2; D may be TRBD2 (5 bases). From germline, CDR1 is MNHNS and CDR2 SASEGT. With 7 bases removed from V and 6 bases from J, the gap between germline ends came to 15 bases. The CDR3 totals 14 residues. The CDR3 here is CASILLRGSGELFF. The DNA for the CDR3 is TGTGCCAGCATACTCCTCCGAGGGTCCGGGGAGCTGTTTTTT.

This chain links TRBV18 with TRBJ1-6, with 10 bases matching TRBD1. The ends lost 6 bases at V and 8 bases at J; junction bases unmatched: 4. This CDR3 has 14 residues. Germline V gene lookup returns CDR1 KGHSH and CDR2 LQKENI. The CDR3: CASSTGGLDSPLHF. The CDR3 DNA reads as TGTGCCAGCTCGACAGGGGGCTTGGATTCACCCCTCCACTTT.

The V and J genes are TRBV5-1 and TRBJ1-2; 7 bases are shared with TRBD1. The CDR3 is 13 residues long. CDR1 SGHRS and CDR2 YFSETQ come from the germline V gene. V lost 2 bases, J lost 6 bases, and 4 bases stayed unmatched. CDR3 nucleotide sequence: TGCGCCAGCAGCTTCGCCCAGGGGGATGGCTACACCTTC. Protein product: CASSFAQGDGYTF.

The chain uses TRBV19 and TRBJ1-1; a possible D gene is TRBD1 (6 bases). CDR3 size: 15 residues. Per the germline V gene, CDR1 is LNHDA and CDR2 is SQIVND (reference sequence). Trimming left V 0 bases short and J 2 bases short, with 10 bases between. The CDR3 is CASSIDGTYNTEAFF. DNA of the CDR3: TGTGCCAGTAGTATAGATGGGACATATAACACTGAAGCTTTCTTT.

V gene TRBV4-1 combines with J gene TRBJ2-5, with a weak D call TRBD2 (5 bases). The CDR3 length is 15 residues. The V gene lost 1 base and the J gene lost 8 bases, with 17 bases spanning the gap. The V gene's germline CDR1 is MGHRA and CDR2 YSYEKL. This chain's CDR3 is CASSQGPERPITQYF. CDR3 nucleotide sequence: TGCGCCAGCAGCCAAGGACCCGAGCGGCCTATCACCCAGTACTTC.

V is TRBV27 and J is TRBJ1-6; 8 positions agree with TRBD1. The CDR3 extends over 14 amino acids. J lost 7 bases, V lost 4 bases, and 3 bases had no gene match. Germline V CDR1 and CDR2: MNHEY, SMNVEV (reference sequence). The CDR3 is CASSYRQGNSPLHF. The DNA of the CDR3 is TGTGCCAGCAGTTATAGACAGGGGAATTCACCCCTCCACTTT.